Listed below are T cell receptor beta chains from one sample, sequenced in a study of blood T cell repertoires in COVID-19. Measured with immunoSEQ multiplex PCR; TCRdb has only the in-frame clones, and not every one. The top ten clones hold more than 9.5% of a sample with 66,000 or so clones, around 80% of them seen once. Material for sequencing was peripheral blood. The source of these receptors is a human donor in a cohort sampled during active COVID-19. Each CDR3 is given with its conserved first and last residue. D genes are given only for firm matches. A clone size is listed for some rows: how often the clone was seen (once, few, many), or a class if it is expanded.

CDR3aa	CDR3nt	d_gene	j_gene	abundance	v_gene	len
CASSPFGTSGRAYEQYF	TGTGCCAGCAGCCCCTTCGGGACTAGCGGGAGGGCCTACGAGCAGTACTTC	TRBD2	TRBJ2-7	-	TRBV13	17
CASSYAGTGLSEQYF	TGTGCCAGCAGTTACGCGGGGACAGGCCTCTCAGAGCAGTACTTC	TRBD1	TRBJ2-7	-	TRBV28	15
CASSQRVTQYF	TGTGCCAGCAGCCAGCGTGTTACGCAGTATTTT	-	TRBJ2-3	-	TRBV14	11
CASSYSSEARGTEAFF	TGTGCCAGCAGTTACTCCAGCGAGGCCAGGGGCACTGAAGCTTTCTTT	-	TRBJ1-1	few	TRBV6-2/TRBV6-3	16
CASSLDRGPGYTF	TGTGCCAGCAGTTTGGACAGGGGGCCTGGCTACACCTTC	TRBD1	TRBJ1-2	-	TRBV5-6	13
CATSDTSGTGGSIAKNIQYF	TGTGCCACCAGTGACACATCGGGGACAGGGGGGAGTATCGCCAAAAACATTCAGTACTTC	TRBD1	TRBJ2-4	-	TRBV24-1	20
CASRRGSYNEQFF	TGTGCCAGTAGGCGGGGCTCCTACAATGAGCAGTTCTTC	-	TRBJ2-1	once	TRBV19	13
CASSVGQGYSPLHF	TGCGCCAGCAGCGTTGGACAGGGATATTCACCCCTCCACTTT	TRBD1	TRBJ1-6	-	TRBV5-1	14
CASSNGGASNEKLFF	TGTGCCAGCTCAAACGGGGGGGCATCTAATGAAAAACTGTTTTTT	-	TRBJ1-4	-	TRBV6-5	15
CAISESWGQGNTIYF	TGTGCCATCAGTGAGTCTTGGGGACAAGGAAACACCATATATTTT	-	TRBJ1-3	-	TRBV10-3	15
CASSSQGTYNEQYF	TGTGCCAGCAGCTCACAGGGGACGTATAACGAGCAGTACTTC	TRBD1	TRBJ2-7	-	TRBV7-2	14
CASSRTSRGPTSYEQYF	TGTGCCAGCAGCCGGACCTCGCGGGGGCCAACCTCCTACGAGCAGTACTTC	-	TRBJ2-7	once	TRBV27	17
CASSRDSGRQPQHF	TGTGCCAGCAGCCGGGACAGTGGAAGACAGCCCCAGCATTTT	TRBD1	TRBJ1-5	once	TRBV6-2/TRBV6-3	14
CASRIARGAIGGYTF	TGTGCCAGTAGGATTGCCAGGGGGGCGATCGGTGGCTACACCTTC	TRBD1	TRBJ1-2	-	TRBV19	15
CASSEWESETQYF	TGTGCCAGCAGTGAATGGGAGTCGGAGACCCAGTACTTC	-	TRBJ2-5	-	TRBV2	13
CASSYPRTSGRSYEQYF	TGTGCCAGCAGTTACCCCAGGACTAGCGGGAGGAGCTACGAGCAGTACTTC	TRBD2	TRBJ2-7	few	TRBV6-2/TRBV6-3	17
CASTLGGPAVREYF	TGTGCCAGCACCCTGGGGGGGCCGGCGGTTCGGGAGTACTTC	-	TRBJ2-7	-	TRBV5-8	14
CASSLKQGPNTEAFF	TGTGCCAGCAGCCTCAAACAGGGTCCAAACACTGAAGCTTTCTTT	-	TRBJ1-1	once	TRBV5-4	15
CASSVGGRGTDTQYF	TGTGCCAGCAGCGTAGGAGGGAGGGGCACAGATACGCAGTATTTT	TRBD2	TRBJ2-3	once	TRBV9	15
CASSSGGSYNEQFF	TGCGCCAGCTCTTCAGGTGGGTCCTACAATGAGCAGTTCTTC	-	TRBJ2-1	-	TRBV10-1	14
CASSLAGGQGHEQYF	TGTGCCAGCAGCTTAGCGGGGGGACAGGGCCACGAGCAGTACTTC	TRBD1	TRBJ2-7	once	TRBV7-8	15
CASRSGGFGTNEKLFF	TGTGCCAGTAGGTCGGGAGGCTTTGGAACTAATGAAAAACTGTTTTTT	-	TRBJ1-4	-	TRBV19	16